A single sample is the source of the 6 T cell receptor beta chains below, sequenced in a study of early stage breast cancer tumors. The assay was immunoSEQ multiplex PCR, and TCRdb's table has in-frame clones only and misses some. This table holds fewer than 70,000 clones, 75% to 90% found once. What was sequenced was blood. The receptors derive from a person aged 40-50 years with breast cancer.

This chain uses TRBV19 with TRBJ2-7, with TRBD1 matching 12 bases. CDR3 size: 16 residues. J lost 7 bases, V lost 3 bases, and 10 bases had no gene match. CDR1 and CDR2 (germline): LNHDA, SQIVND (reference sequence). Here the CDR3 DNA reads TGTGCCAGTAGTATGCTACGGGGACAGGGGGCAGGGGAGCAGTACTTC. Translating gives CASSMLRGQGAGEQYF.

The chain couples TRBV6-5 to TRBJ1-2; tentative D call: TRBD1 (6 bases). CDR1 is MNHEY and CDR2 is SVGAGI in the germline V gene. The CDR3 is made up of 14 amino acids. Trimming removed 6 bases at V and 5 bases at J, with 16 bases between. The CDR3 nucleotides are TGTGCCAGCAGACGGGACGGAAGGGGGTATGGCTACACCTTC. This sequence encodes CASRRDGRGYGYTF.

The rearrangement joins TRBV6-6 to TRBJ2-7; 12 bases are shared with TRBD2. Germline CDR1 reads MNHNY; CDR2 reads SVGAGI (reference sequence). CDR3 size: 14 residues. V dropped 10 bases and J dropped 5; count of bases not matched to a gene: 9. CDR3 sequence: CATLGLAGRDEQYF. CDR3 coding DNA: TGTGCCACCTTAGGACTAGCGGGGCGTGACGAGCAGTACTTC.

This clone was observed a few times. The chain links TRBV4-1 to TRBJ2-2, with TRBD2 matching over 14 bases. V shed 3 bases, J shed 6 bases, and the junction held 0 bases outside the gene matches. The CDR3 extends over 15 amino acids. Germline loops: CDR1 MGHRA, CDR2 YSYEKL. DNA for the CDR3: TGCGCCAGCAGCCAGACTAGCGGGAGGGCCGGGGAGCTGTTTTTT. Translating gives CASSQTSGRAGELFF.

The chain recombines TRBV11-2 with TRBJ2-5; TRBD2 matches 9 bases. The germline V gene encodes CDR1 SGHAT and CDR2 FQNNGV. The CDR3 has 16 residues. Unmatched junction bases numbered 11, after V lost 5 bases and J lost 4 bases. CDR3 DNA: TGTGCCAGCAGCCTCGGGGTAGCGGGAGCCGGAGAGACCCAGTACTTC. Amino acids: CASSLGVAGAGETQYF.

The chain uses TRBV12-2 and TRBJ2-7; whether TRBD1, the table's D call, matches the DNA was not checked. TRBV12-2 has pseudogene status. The CDR3 runs 16 residues. In nucleotides, the CDR3 is TGTGCAAGTCGCTTAACAGGCGACAGGCACCCCTACGAGCAGTACTTC. It yields the protein CASRLTGDRHPYEQYF.